This T cell receptor beta chain was sequenced during a study of T cells in Graves' hyperthyroidism and ophthalmopathy. For the study at large: Before any treatment, at initial diagnosis, peripheral blood was collected.

Researchers took RNA transcripts and amplified the TCR beta CDR3 regions from them. A set of HTBI primers served as the primers for a first-round RT-PCR of the TCR CDR3. Using its own MiXCR run on the multiplex PCR reads, TCRdb lists one record per CDR3 protein. This sample has just under 750,000 distinct CDR3 sequences, with under 45% found just once. With 4 bases removed from V and 1 base from J, the gap between germline ends came to 11 bases. Germline loops: CDR1 MGHRA, CDR2 YSYEKL. The CDR3 sequence is 16 residues long. This clonotype occurred a few times. Fresh peripheral blood, more than 9 ml, yielded the PBMCs.

The sequencing sample was made of blood. The chain employs TRBV4-1 and TRBJ2-6, with D uncertain. The source is a woman in her forties with Graves' hyperthyroidism. The CDR3 sequence: CASSLTRPSGANVLTF. The CDR3 DNA reads as TGCGCCAGCAGCCTGACCAGACCGTCTGGGGCCAACGTCCTGACTTTC.